The 22 T cell receptor beta chains reported below all come from one sample, sequenced in a study of blood T cell repertoires in COVID-19 (dated by TCRdb to 2019 to 2021). Library preparation used the immunoSEQ multiplex PCR assay. The table was pulled from immuneACCESS by TCRdb, which kept in-frame rearrangements only. Such tables lose some clones; where checked, under half of the loss comes from unresolved V genes, and the rest has no known cause. This sample lists under 200,000 clones; approximately 80% were detected once. The ten largest clones add up to 1.5% of the sample. Sequencing input: peripheral blood. Every receptor here comes from a human donor in a cohort sampled during active COVID-19.

The gene calls are TRBV15 and TRBJ1-6; D is unresolved. V was trimmed by 0 bases and J by 10 bases, leaving 7 bases between them. CDR1 is LNHNV, CDR2 YYDKDF, per germline (reference sequence). The CDR3 runs to 13 residues. CDR3 sequence reads: CATSRDFESPLHF. DNA of the CDR3: TGTGCCACCAGCAGAGATTTTGAGTCACCCCTCCACTTT.

The chain uses TRBV10-3 and TRBJ2-7; 9 positions agree with TRBD1. Germline loops: CDR1 ENHRY, CDR2 SYGVKD. The CDR3 contains 15 residues. With V trimmed by 2 bases and J by 2 bases, 4 bases remained unmatched. CDR3 nucleotide sequence: TGTGCCATCAGTGAGCCGGGACAGGGCCCCTACGAGCAGTACTTC. Amino acids: CAISEPGQGPYEQYF.

The chain employs TRBV9 and TRBJ2-1; D perhaps matches TRBD1 (7 bases). Germline V lookup: CDR1 SGDLS, CDR2 YYNGEE. The CDR3 has 14 residues. V lost 2 bases and J lost 7, with 13 bases in between. The CDR3 region is CASSVTGEVNEQFF. CDR3 nucleotide sequence: TGTGCCAGCAGCGTCACAGGGGAGGTAAATGAGCAGTTCTTC.

The chain is built from TRBV5-4 and TRBJ1-2; D perhaps matches TRBD1 (6 bases). The CDR3 is 16 amino acids. Germline loops: CDR1 SGHNT, CDR2 YYREEE (reference sequence). Trimming cost V 4 bases and J 0 bases, with 16 bases left between them. The CDR3 sequence is CASSGDIPSPNYGYTF. The CDR3 DNA is TGTGCCAGCAGCGGGGACATACCTTCTCCTAACTATGGCTACACCTTC.

The genes are TRBV7-9 and TRBJ2-1; D is perhaps TRBD2 (6 bases). Germline V gene sequence: CDR1 SEHNR, CDR2 FQNEAQ (reference sequence). Trimming took off 1 base at V and 10 bases at J, with 23 bases between the two ends. The length of the CDR3 is 17 residues. Here the CDR3 reads CASSLGWGTSTAGEQFF. CDR3 DNA: TGTGCCAGCAGCTTAGGATGGGGGACTTCTACCGCGGGGGAGCAGTTCTTC.

The J gene is TRBJ1-3, the V gene TRBV5-8; TRBD1 is a possible D gene (6 bases). The CDR3 length is 14 residues. The germline V and J ends were trimmed by 4 bases and 8 bases, with 16 bases remaining between them. Germline values: CDR1 SGHTS, CDR2 YDEGEE. CDR3 bases: TGTGCCAGCAGCCCAGGTGGGACAAGAGACACCATATATTTT. Translation gives CASSPGGTRDTIYF. Complete variable domain (other parts from reference TRBV5-8 and TRBJ1-3): EAGVTQSPTHLIKTRGQQATLRCSPISGHTSVYWYQQALGLGLQFLLWYDEGEERNRGNFPPRFSGRQFPNYSSELNVNALELEDSALYLCASSPGGTRDTIYFGEGSWLTVV.

This clone is a singleton in its sample. This sequence joins TRBV12-3 or TRBV12-4 and TRBJ2-7; 7 bases map to TRBD1. CDR3 length: 13 amino acids. The trim removed 6 bases at V and 1 base at J, leaving 3 bases unmatched. As DNA, the CDR3 is TGTGCCAGCAGCGACAGGGCTTCCTACGAGCAGTACTTC. It yields the protein CASSDRASYEQYF.

This clone was seen only once. V usage is TRBV5-1 and J usage is TRBJ2-5; perhaps TRBD2 as D (5 bases). Germline CDR1 is SGHRS and CDR2 is YFSETQ. CDR3 length: 16 residues. V lost 4 bases and J 5 bases, leaving 21 bases between the germline ends. DNA of the CDR3: TGCGCCAGCAGCCTCGGCGCTAGGAGGTGGATTGAGACCCAGTACTTC. Translation gives CASSLGARRWIETQYF.

This clone was detected a few times. The CDR3 DNA reads as TGTGCCAGCAGCCAAGTATCTGGCTACACCTTC. This codes for CASSQVSGYTF. The V gene is TRBV3-1 (or the pseudogene TRBV3-2), the J gene TRBJ1-2; D is unclear. From germline, CDR1 is LGHDT and CDR2 YNNKEL (reference sequence). CDR3 length: 11 residues. Deletions cut 1 base from V and 7 bases from J, with 4 bases between.

The chain couples TRBV5-1 to TRBJ1-3; no clear D gene. The CDR3 sequence is 16 residues long. Per germline, CDR1 SGHRS and CDR2 YFSETQ. V dropped 0 bases and J dropped 0 bases, with 10 bases sitting between them. The CDR3 nucleotides read TGCGCCAGCAGCTTGGGATACAGAGCCTCTGGAAACACCATATATTTT. Translation gives CASSLGYRASGNTIYF. Using reference TRBV5-1 and TRBJ1-3 for the parts outside the CDR3, the full variable domain is KAGVTQTPRYLIKTRGQQVTLSCSPISGHRSVSWYQQTPGQGLQFLFEYFSETQRNKGNFPGRFSGRQFSNSRSEMNVSTLELGDSALYLCASSLGYRASGNTIYFGEGSWLTVV.

The chain couples TRBV7-8 to TRBJ2-5, with TRBD1 identical over 7 bases. The CDR3 length is 19 residues. V lost 0 bases to trimming and J lost 1 base; unmatched junction nucleotides: 14. The germline gives CDR1 SGHVS, CDR2 FQNEAQ. This CDR3 is CASSLASGFSRDSQETQYF. CDR3 nucleotides: TGTGCCAGCAGCTTAGCGAGCGGTTTTAGCCGGGACAGCCAAGAGACCCAGTACTTC. The full variable domain, with the rest looked up from reference TRBV7-8 and TRBJ2-5, is GAGVSQSPRYKVAKRGQDVALRCDPISGHVSLFWYQQALGQGPEFLTYFQNEAQLDKSGLPSDRFFAERPEGSVSTLKIQRTQQEDSAVYLCASSLASGFSRDSQETQYFGPGTRLLVL.

The chain carries TRBV18 and TRBJ2-7; D remains unclear. Between the trimmed V and J ends, which lost 2 bases and 5 bases, there was a span of 7 bases. Germline V lookup: CDR1 KGHSH, CDR2 LQKENI. The CDR3 covers 12 residues. CDR3 sequence: CASSPSTDEQYF. The CDR3 coding sequence is TGTGCCAGCTCACCATCCACGGACGAGCAGTACTTC.

The rearrangement joins TRBV3-1 (or the pseudogene TRBV3-2) to TRBJ1-2; D not resolved. The CDR3 extends over 16 amino acids. Germline assignment: CDR1 LGHDT and CDR2 YNNKEL (reference sequence). Deletions cut 4 bases from V and 4 bases from J, with 19 bases between. As DNA, the CDR3 is TGTGCCAGCAGCCCATTACCACCGGAGGGCGCCTATGGCTACACCTTC. It encodes CASSPLPPEGAYGYTF.

The genes are TRBV7-3 and TRBJ2-7; possible D gene TRBD2, 6 bases. The ends were cut back, 11 bases at V and 4 bases at J, with 15 bases in the middle. Germline V CDR1 and CDR2: SGHTA, FQGTGA. The CDR3 spans 12 residues. As DNA, the CDR3 is TGTGCCGGAGGGTGTTTTGGTTACGAGCAGTACTTC. It yields the protein CAGGCFGYEQYF.

This chain links TRBV5-1 with TRBJ1-3, with TRBD1 matching over 9 bases. CDR1 SGHRS and CDR2 YFSETQ come from the germline V gene. After removal of 1 base from V and 3 bases from J, the junction contained 8 bases not matched to a gene. The CDR3 is 17 amino acids. This CDR3 is CASSLFNRGRGGNTIYF. CDR3 sequence (DNA): TGCGCCAGCAGCTTGTTTAACAGGGGGCGAGGTGGAAACACCATATATTTT.

This chain joins TRBV6-6 and TRBJ2-3; D ambiguous. The ends were cut back, 0 bases at V and 5 bases at J, with 3 bases in the middle. CDR1 is MNHNY and CDR2 is SVGAGI in the germline V gene (reference sequence). This CDR3 has 12 amino acids. This CDR3 reads CASSYSQDTQYF. In DNA form, the CDR3 reads TGTGCCAGCAGTTACTCCCAAGATACGCAGTATTTT.

V and J are TRBV10-3 and TRBJ2-7, with 7 nucleotides matching TRBD2. Germline CDR1 is ENHRY and CDR2 is SYGVKD. This CDR3 has 11 residues. The V gene end was trimmed by 8 bases and the J gene end by 6 bases; junction bases not matched to a gene: 4. CDR3: CAIGGGIEQYF. CDR3 DNA sequence: TGTGCCATCGGGGGGGGAATCGAGCAGTACTTC.

Concerning this clone itself: At the DNA level, this CDR3 is encoded by other sequences in the same sample as well. The chain is built from TRBV9 and TRBJ1-3; 8 nucleotides agree with TRBD1. CDR1 is SGDLS and CDR2 is YYNGEE in the germline V gene. V lost 2 bases to trimming and J lost 3 bases; unmatched junction nucleotides: 4. The CDR3 consists of 15 residues. The CDR3 loop is CASSVGQGSGNTIYF. CDR3 in DNA: TGTGCCAGCAGCGTCGGACAGGGAAGTGGAAACACCATATATTTT.

This clone was picked up a small number of times. The CDR3 region is CASSHLAGGHEQYF. The CDR3 coding sequence is TGTGCCAGCAGCCATTTAGCGGGAGGACACGAGCAGTACTTC. The rearrangement joins TRBV3-1 (or the pseudogene TRBV3-2) to TRBJ2-7, with 10 bases aligning to TRBD2. Germline loops: CDR1 LGHDT, CDR2 YNNKEL (reference sequence). The CDR3 length is 14 residues. J lost 5 bases, V lost 3 bases, and 4 bases had no gene match.

The chain employs TRBV4-2 and TRBJ2-1, with 7 bases identical to TRBD2. The CDR3 has 13 residues. The V gene's germline CDR1 is LGHNA and CDR2 YNFKEQ. V lost 5 bases and J lost 7; bases outside the gene matches: 5. The CDR3 loop is CASSSGARNEQFF. In DNA form, the CDR3 reads TGTGCCAGCAGCAGCGGGGCGCGGAATGAGCAGTTCTTC.

The chain is built from TRBV14 and TRBJ2-7; tentative D call: TRBD2 (5 bases). V was shortened by 5 bases and J by 6 bases, with 14 bases between the two germline ends. The CDR3 is 13 residues long. CDR1 is SGHDN, CDR2 FVKESK, per germline. The CDR3 reads CASSGLVGLEQYF. In DNA, the CDR3 is TGTGCCAGCAGCGGGTTGGTCGGACTCGAGCAGTACTTC.

The chain is built from TRBV19 and TRBJ1-1, with 10 bases aligning to TRBD1. The V gene end was trimmed by 2 bases and the J gene end by 4 bases; junction bases not matched to a gene: 4. The CDR3 runs to 15 residues. CDR1 and CDR2 from the germline V gene are LNHDA and SQIVND (reference sequence). The CDR3 DNA sequence: TGTGCCAGTAGTATAAGGGACAGGGGTGGCACTGAAGCTTTCTTT. Protein: CASSIRDRGGTEAFF.